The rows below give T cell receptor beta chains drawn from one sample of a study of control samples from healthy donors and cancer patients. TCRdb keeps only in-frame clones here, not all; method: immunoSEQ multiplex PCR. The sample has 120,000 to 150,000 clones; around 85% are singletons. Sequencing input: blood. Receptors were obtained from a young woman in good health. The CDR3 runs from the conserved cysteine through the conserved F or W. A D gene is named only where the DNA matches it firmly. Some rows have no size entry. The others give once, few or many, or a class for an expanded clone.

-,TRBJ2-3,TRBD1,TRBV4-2,CASSQDWTGGGTDTQYF,TGTGCCAGCAGCCAAGATTGGACAGGGGGGGGCACAGATACGCAGTATTTT
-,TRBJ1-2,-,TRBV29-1,CKASGVSGYTF,TGCAAAGCAAGTGGGGTTAGCGGCTACACCTTC
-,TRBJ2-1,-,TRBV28,CASSFRGIINNEQFF,TGTGCCAGCAGCTTCCGGGGGATTATTAACAATGAGCAGTTCTTC
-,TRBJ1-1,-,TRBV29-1,CSVVGGVPEAFF,TGCAGCGTTGTTGGTGGGGTCCCTGAAGCTTTCTTT
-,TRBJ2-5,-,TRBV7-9,CASSFGQLIQETQYF,TGTGCCAGCAGCTTCGGACAGCTGATCCAAGAGACCCAGTACTTC
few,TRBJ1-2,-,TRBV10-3,CAISDLQPGISGYTF,TGTGCCATCAGTGATTTGCAGCCGGGGATAAGTGGCTACACCTTC
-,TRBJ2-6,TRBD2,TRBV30,CAWSAPGGSGANVLTF,TGTGCCTGGAGTGCCCCGGGGGGGTCTGGGGCCAACGTCCTGACTTTC
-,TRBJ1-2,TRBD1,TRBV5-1,CASTEQGPNYGYTF,TGCGCCAGCACCGAACAGGGGCCTAACTATGGCTACACCTTC
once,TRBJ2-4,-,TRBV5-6,CASSDGQLLAKNIQYF,TGTGCCAGCAGCGACGGGCAGTTACTAGCCAAAAACATTCAGTACTTC
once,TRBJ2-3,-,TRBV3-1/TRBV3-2,CASSQFRGAPDTQYF,TGTGCCAGCAGCCAATTCCGGGGAGCCCCAGATACGCAGTATTTT
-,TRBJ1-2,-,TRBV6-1,CASSERSGSFYGYTF,TGTGCCAGCAGTGAACGTTCCGGCAGCTTCTATGGCTACACCTTC
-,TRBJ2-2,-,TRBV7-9,CASSWDWLSTGELFF,TGTGCCAGCAGCTGGGACTGGTTATCCACCGGGGAGCTGTTTTTT
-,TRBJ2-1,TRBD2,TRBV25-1,CASSEVGTSGSNEQFF,TGTGCCAGCAGTGAAGTGGGGACTAGCGGGAGCAATGAGCAGTTCTTC
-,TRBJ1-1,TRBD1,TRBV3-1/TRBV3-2,CASSRQGGTEAFF,TGTGCCAGCAGCCGACAGGGGGGAACTGAAGCTTTCTTT
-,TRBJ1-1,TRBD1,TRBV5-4,CASSLQGEGNTEAFF,TGTGCCAGCAGCCTACAGGGGGAGGGGAACACTGAAGCTTTCTTT
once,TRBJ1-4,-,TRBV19,CASKDRSPTNEKLFF,TGTGCCAGTAAGGACCGATCTCCAACTAATGAAAAACTGTTTTTT